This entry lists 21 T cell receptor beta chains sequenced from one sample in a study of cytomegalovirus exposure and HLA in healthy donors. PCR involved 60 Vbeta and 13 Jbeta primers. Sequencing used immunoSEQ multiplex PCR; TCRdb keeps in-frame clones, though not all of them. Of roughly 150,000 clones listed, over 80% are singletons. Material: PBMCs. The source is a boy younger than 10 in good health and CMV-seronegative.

CDR3 sequence: CASSLGQGEKLFF. CDR3 nucleotides: TGTGCCAGCAGCCTGGGACAGGGAGAAAAACTGTTTTTT. The genes are TRBV6-5 and TRBJ1-4, with 9 bases identical to TRBD1. Germline assignment: CDR1 MNHEY and CDR2 SVGAGI. J was trimmed by 8 bases and V by 6 bases; bases with no gene match: 4. This CDR3 has 13 amino acids.

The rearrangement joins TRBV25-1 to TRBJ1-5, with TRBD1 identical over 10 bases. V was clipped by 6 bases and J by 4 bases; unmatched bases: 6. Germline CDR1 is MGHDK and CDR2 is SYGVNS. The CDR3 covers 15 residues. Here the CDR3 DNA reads TGTGCCAGCAGCCCCATGGGACAGGGGAATCAGCCCCAGCATTTT. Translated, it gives CASSPMGQGNQPQHF.

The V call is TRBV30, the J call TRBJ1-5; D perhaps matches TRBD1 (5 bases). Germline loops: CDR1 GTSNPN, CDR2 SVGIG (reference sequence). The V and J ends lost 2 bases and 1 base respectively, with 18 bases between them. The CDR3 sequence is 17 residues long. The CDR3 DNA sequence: TGTGCCTGGAGTACCTCGCGGGACTCTAGGAGCAATCAGCCCCAGCATTTT. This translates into CAWSTSRDSRSNQPQHF.

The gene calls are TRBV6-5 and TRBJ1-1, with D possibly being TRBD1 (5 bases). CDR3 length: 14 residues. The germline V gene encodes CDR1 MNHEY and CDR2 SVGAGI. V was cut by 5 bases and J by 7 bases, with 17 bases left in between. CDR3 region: CASSQTVDSFEAFF. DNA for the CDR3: TGTGCCAGCAGTCAAACCGTCGACAGCTTTGAAGCTTTCTTT.

The CDR3 DNA follows: TGTGCCAGCAGCTTGATGTGGGACAGCCAAGAGACCCAGTACTTC. Its protein product is CASSLMWDSQETQYF. The chain employs TRBV5-6 and TRBJ2-5; 7 nucleotides align to TRBD1. The J segment lost 1 base and the V segment lost 1 base, leaving 4 bases of the junction unmatched. The CDR3 loop spans 15 amino acids. The germline V gene encodes CDR1 SGHDT and CDR2 YYEEEE.

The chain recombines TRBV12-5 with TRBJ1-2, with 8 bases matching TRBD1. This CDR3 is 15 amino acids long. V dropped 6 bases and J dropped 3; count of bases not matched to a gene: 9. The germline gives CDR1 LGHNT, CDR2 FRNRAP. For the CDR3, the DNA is TGTGCTAGTGGCCTGCCCCGACAGGGGTACTATGGCTACACCTTC. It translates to CASGLPRQGYYGYTF.

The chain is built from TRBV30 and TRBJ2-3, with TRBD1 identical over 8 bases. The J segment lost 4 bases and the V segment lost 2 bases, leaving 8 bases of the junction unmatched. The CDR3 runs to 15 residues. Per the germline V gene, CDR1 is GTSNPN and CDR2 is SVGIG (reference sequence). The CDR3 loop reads CAWSIPGQGPDTQYF. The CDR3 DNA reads TGTGCCTGGAGTATCCCAGGACAGGGACCAGATACGCAGTATTTT.

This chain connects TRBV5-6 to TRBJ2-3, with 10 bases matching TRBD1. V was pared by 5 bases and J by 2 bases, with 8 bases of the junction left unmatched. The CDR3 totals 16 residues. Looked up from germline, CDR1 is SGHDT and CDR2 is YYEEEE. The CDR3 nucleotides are TGTGCCAGCAGTTTAACCGGGACAGGGGTCACAGATACGCAGTATTTT. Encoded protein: CASSLTGTGVTDTQYF.

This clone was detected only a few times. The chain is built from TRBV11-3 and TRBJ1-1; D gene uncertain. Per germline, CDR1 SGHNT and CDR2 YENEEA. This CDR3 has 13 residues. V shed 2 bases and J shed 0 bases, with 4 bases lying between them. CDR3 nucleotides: TGTGCCAGCAGCTTAACGGTGAACACTGAAGCTTTCTTT. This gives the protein CASSLTVNTEAFF.

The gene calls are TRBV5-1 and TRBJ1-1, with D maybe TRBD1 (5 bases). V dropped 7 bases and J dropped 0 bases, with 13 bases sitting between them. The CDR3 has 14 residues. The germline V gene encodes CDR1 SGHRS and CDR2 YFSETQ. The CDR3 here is CASGTGLVNTEAFF. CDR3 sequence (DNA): TGCGCCAGCGGGACTGGATTAGTGAACACTGAAGCTTTCTTT.

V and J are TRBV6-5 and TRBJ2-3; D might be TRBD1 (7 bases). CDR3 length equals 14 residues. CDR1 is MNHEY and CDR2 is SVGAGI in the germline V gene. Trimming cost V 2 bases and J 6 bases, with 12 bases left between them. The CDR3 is CASSYGRGVDTQYF. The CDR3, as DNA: TGTGCCAGCAGTTACGGCAGGGGGGTGGATACGCAGTATTTT.

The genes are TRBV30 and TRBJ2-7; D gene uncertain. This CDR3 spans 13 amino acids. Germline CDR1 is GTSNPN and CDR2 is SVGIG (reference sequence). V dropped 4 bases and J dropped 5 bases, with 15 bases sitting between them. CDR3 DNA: TGTGCCTGGATGGAGACTGGTTTCCACGAGCAGTACTTC. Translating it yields CAWMETGFHEQYF.

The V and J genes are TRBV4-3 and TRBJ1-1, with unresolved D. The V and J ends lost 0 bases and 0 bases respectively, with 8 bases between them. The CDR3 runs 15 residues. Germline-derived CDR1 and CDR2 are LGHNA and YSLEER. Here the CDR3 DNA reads TGCGCCAGCAGCCAAGAAGGAGTGATGAACACTGAAGCTTTCTTT. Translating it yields CASSQEGVMNTEAFF.

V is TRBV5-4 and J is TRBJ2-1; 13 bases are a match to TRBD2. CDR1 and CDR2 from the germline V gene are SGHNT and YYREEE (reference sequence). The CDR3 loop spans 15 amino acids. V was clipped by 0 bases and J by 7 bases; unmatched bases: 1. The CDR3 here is CASSLELAGGNEQFF. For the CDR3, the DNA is TGTGCCAGCAGCTTGGAACTAGCGGGGGGGAATGAGCAGTTCTTC.

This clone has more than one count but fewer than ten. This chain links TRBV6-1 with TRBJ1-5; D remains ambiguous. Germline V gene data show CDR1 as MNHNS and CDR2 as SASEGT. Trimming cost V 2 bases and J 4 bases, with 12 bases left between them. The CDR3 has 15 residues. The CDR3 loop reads CASSELGRENQPQHF. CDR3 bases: TGTGCCAGCAGTGAATTAGGACGGGAGAATCAGCCCCAGCATTTT.

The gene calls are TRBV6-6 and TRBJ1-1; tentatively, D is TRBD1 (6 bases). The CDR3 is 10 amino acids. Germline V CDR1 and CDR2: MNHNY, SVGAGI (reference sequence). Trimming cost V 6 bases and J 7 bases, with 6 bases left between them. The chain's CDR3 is CASRQGEAFF. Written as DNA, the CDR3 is TGTGCCAGCAGACAGGGTGAAGCTTTCTTT.

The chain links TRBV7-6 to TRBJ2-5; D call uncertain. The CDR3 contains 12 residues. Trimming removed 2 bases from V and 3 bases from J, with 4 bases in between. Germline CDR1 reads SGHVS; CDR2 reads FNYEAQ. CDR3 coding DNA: TGTGCCAGCAGCTTACCCAAAGAGACCCAGTACTTC. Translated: CASSLPKETQYF. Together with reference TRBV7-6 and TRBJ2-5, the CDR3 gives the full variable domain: GAGVSQSPRYKVTKRGQDVALRCDPISGHVSLYWYRQALGQGPEFLTYFNYEAQQDKSGLPNDRFSAERPEGSISTLTIQRTEQRDSAMYRCASSLPKETQYFGPGTRLLVL.

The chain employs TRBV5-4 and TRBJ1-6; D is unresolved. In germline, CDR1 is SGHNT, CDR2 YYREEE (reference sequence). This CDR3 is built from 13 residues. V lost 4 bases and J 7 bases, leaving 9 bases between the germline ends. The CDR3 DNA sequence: TGTGCCAGCAGCCTATTGGGCAATTCACCCCTCCACTTT. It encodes CASSLLGNSPLHF.

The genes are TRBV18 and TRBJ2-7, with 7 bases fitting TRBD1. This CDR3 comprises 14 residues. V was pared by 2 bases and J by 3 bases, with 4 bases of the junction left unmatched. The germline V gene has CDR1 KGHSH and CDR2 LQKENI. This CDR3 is CASSPSRDSYEQYF. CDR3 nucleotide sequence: TGTGCCAGCTCACCAAGCCGGGACAGCTACGAGCAGTACTTC.

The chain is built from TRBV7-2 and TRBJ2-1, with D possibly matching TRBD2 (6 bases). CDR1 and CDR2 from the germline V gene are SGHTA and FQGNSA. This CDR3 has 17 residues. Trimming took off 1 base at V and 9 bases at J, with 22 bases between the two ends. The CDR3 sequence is CASSLGTGRSVGSEQFF. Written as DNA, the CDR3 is TGTGCCAGCAGCTTAGGGACTGGGAGGTCCGTTGGTAGTGAGCAGTTCTTC.

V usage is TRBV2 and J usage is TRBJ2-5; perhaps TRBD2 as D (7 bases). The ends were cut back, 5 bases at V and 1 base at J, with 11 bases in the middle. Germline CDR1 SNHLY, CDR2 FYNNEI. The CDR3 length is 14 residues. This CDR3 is CASSLRGGQETQYF. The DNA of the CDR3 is TGTGCCAGCAGTTTGAGGGGGGGCCAAGAGACCCAGTACTTC.